The T cell receptor (beta chain) described here comes from a study of molecular identifiers for immune sequencing clone quantification. Study in general: Naive CD8 RNA (around 20,000 or 100,000 cells) was divided into five aliquots, with four sequenced. Study-level results: Spiked Jurkat TCR RNA equivalent to one cell was reportedly detectable in about a million naive cells.

Concerning this clonotype itself: Its cognate antigen is unknown.

Every naive CD8 library was made from between roughly 17,000 and 1,000,000 sorted cells with 10%, 30% or 50% RNA. As previously described, bulk TCR libraries were made using listed TCR primers. TCRdb reprocessed the PCR reads with MiXCR, giving one entry per CDR3 protein. The data contain about half a million distinct CDR3 sequences, roughly 26% of them seen just once; the ten biggest clones take up over 0.6%. The CDR3 is 17 residues long. The V gene lost 5 bases and the J gene lost 6 bases, with 21 bases spanning the gap. Germline V lookup: CDR1 KGHDR, CDR2 SFDVKD. The chain carries TRBV24-1 and TRBJ2-2; D is unclear. This TCR was recovered from a human donor in good health. Some libraries in this study had Jurkat cell RNA spiked in. The specimen was naive CD8+ T cells from blood, with Jurkat cell RNA spiked in. Regarding subset: FACS-sorted CD8+CD4-CCR7+CD45RA+ naive T cells. Here the CDR3 reads CATSGPSILGNAGELFF. For the CDR3, the DNA is TGTGCCACCAGTGGTCCCTCAATATTAGGAAACGCCGGGGAGCTGTTTTTT.